A selection of T cell receptor beta chains follows, all from one sample in a study of cytomegalovirus exposure and HLA in healthy donors. Assay used: immunoSEQ multiplex PCR; TCRdb lists only in-frame clones, some missing. The profile covers tens of thousands of clones, with roughly 90% appearing a single time and around 1.3% taken by the ten largest. Sequencing was done on a sample of PBMCs. The origin of the receptors is a woman aged 18 to 35 in good health and CMV-seronegative. Each CDR3 is given with its conserved first and last residue. D genes are given only for firm matches. A row's size may be missing; if present it is once, few, many or a size class.

>TRBJ2-3|NA|TRBD1|TRBV5-1
CASSALTGALSTDTQYF
TGCGCCAGCAGCGCCCTGACAGGGGCCCTCAGCACAGATACGCAGTATTTT
>TRBJ2-1|NA|TRBD2|TRBV2
CASSDISGSVDEQFF
TGTGCCAGCAGTGATATTAGCGGGAGCGTCGATGAGCAGTTCTTC
>TRBJ2-3|once|TRBD2|TRBV5-1
CASSSTSGTDTQYF
TGCGCCAGCAGCTCGACTAGCGGCACAGATACGCAGTATTTT
>TRBJ2-3|NA|NA|TRBV29-1
CSAETTGSEPTDTQYF
TGCAGCGCTGAGACCACAGGGTCCGAACCCACAGATACGCAGTATTTT
>TRBJ2-7|few|TRBD1|TRBV7-8
CASSRDRSSYEQYF
TGTGCCAGCAGCCGGGACAGGAGCTCCTACGAGCAGTACTTC
>TRBJ1-1|NA|NA|TRBV28
CASSSNRERNTEAFF
TGTGCCAGCAGTTCCAACAGGGAACGGAACACTGAAGCTTTCTTT
>TRBJ2-5|NA|NA|TRBV5-1
CASSLSSSRSSGETQYF
TGCGCCAGCAGCTTGTCTTCTTCTAGGTCCTCCGGAGAGACCCAGTACTTC
>TRBJ1-1|NA|NA|TRBV7-5
CVRSYRQGQIDTEAFF
TGTGTCAGAAGTTATAGACAGGGTCAAATTGACACTGAAGCTTTCTTT
>TRBJ2-7|NA|NA|TRBV7-2
CASSSDFSYEQYF
TGTGCCAGCAGCTCGGACTTCTCCTACGAGCAGTACTTC
>TRBJ2-3|NA|NA|TRBV5-8
CASSLLGGATSTDTQYF
TGTGCCAGCAGCTTATTGGGCGGGGCGACTAGCACAGATACGCAGTATTTT
>TRBJ2-3|NA|NA|TRBV30
CAWSVRGGADTQYF
TGTGCCTGGAGTGTACGTGGGGGCGCAGATACGCAGTATTTT
>TRBJ1-1|NA|TRBD1|TRBV5-4
CASSPQQGFPEAFF
TGTGCCAGCAGCCCTCAACAGGGGTTTCCTGAAGCTTTCTTT
>TRBJ1-1|NA|NA|TRBV18
CASSPDAGTNTEAFF
TGTGCCAGCTCACCTGACGCGGGCACTAACACTGAAGCTTTCTTT
>TRBJ1-1|NA|NA|TRBV2
CASINRNTEAFF
TGTGCCAGCATTAATCGGAACACTGAAGCTTTCTTT
>TRBJ1-2|NA|TRBD1|TRBV6-5
CASSRTGYGYTF
TGTGCCAGCAGCCGGACAGGGTATGGCTACACCTTC
>TRBJ2-3|NA|TRBD2|TRBV5-1
CASSWMWTSGSTDTQYF
TGCGCCAGCAGCTGGATGTGGACTAGCGGGAGTACAGATACGCAGTATTTT
>TRBJ1-1|NA|TRBD1|TRBV27
CASSSDRGGNTEAFF
TGTGCCAGCAGTTCTGACAGGGGAGGGAACACTGAAGCTTTCTTT
>TRBJ2-7|NA|TRBD2|TRBV19
CASSTGTSIYEQYF
TGTGCCAGTAGTACCGGGACTAGTATCTACGAGCAGTACTTC
>TRBJ1-4|NA|NA|TRBV16
CASSLTGTNEKLFF
TGTGCCAGCAGCCTGACAGGTACTAATGAAAAACTGTTTTTT
>TRBJ2-1|NA|NA|TRBV7-6
CASSAGNNMGGQFF
TGTGCCAGCAGCGCAGGGAACAACATGGGTGGGCAGTTCTTC
>TRBJ1-4|NA|NA|TRBV28
CASSLASGWTNEKLFF
TGTGCCAGCAGTTTGGCGTCAGGGTGGACTAATGAAAAACTGTTTTTT
>TRBJ2-1|NA|TRBD2|TRBV5-6
CASSLLAGHSYNEQFF
TGTGCCAGCAGCTTGCTAGCGGGGCACTCCTACAATGAGCAGTTCTTC
>TRBJ1-1|NA|TRBD1|TRBV29-1
CSVETGMNTEAFF
TGCAGCGTTGAGACAGGGATGAACACTGAAGCTTTCTTT
>TRBJ2-3|once|NA|TRBV11-3
CASSQRLSTDTQYF
TGTGCCAGCAGTCAAAGACTATCCACAGATACGCAGTATTTT
>TRBJ2-1|NA|TRBD1|TRBV6-5
CASSYSGQGSYNEQFF
TGTGCCAGCAGTTACAGCGGACAGGGAAGCTACAATGAGCAGTTCTTC
>TRBJ2-3|NA|TRBD1|TRBV7-9
CASSPRTGGTDTQYF
TGTGCCAGCAGCCCCAGGACAGGGGGCACAGATACGCAGTATTTT
>TRBJ1-6|NA|NA|TRBV19
CASSIRDSYNSPLHF
TGTGCCAGTAGTATTCGGGATTCCTATAATTCACCCCTCCACTTT
>TRBJ1-5|once|NA|TRBV6-6
CASSGGTEGDQPQHF
TGTGCCAGCAGTGGGGGGACCGAGGGCGATCAGCCCCAGCATTTT
>TRBJ2-7|NA|TRBD1|TRBV5-1
CASSLVEKGAEQYF
TGCGCCAGCAGCTTGGTCGAAAAGGGGGCCGAGCAGTACTTC